This T cell receptor (beta chain) was sequenced during a study of blood T cell repertoires in COVID-19. Authors' analysis steps: The assay estimated nucleated cells by amplifying reference gene primers. Sequenced by immunoSEQ multiplex PCR; TCRdb stores in-frame clones only, minus some. The V and J calls and clone size were taken over from that table, and D and trimming were inferred from the DNA. The sample comprises about 120,000 clones, roughly 80% of which are singletons, and less than 6.5% rests with the top ten. The CDR3 spans 14 residues. Trimming shortened V by 7 bases and J by 6 bases, and 18 bases separated the two germline ends. The germline CDR1 and CDR2 sequences are SQVTM and ANQGSEA.

The sequence was obtained from a man in his 60s with acute or convalescent COVID-19. The V call is TRBV29-1, the J call TRBJ2-2; D might be TRBD1 (7 bases). The source material was peripheral blood. CDR3 sequence reads: CSASIGRGAGELFF. The CDR3 region has the DNA TGCAGCGCCTCTATTGGCAGGGGGGCCGGGGAGCTGTTTTTT.